The 5 T cell receptor beta chains below come from one sample, sequenced in a study of cytomegalovirus exposure and HLA in healthy donors. Vbeta (60) and Jbeta (13) primers were used in the PCR. Measured with immunoSEQ multiplex PCR; TCRdb has only the in-frame clones, and not every one. The profile shows 130,000 or so clones, around 82% of them singletons. Sequenced sample: PBMCs. These receptors were obtained from a man between 18 and 29 years old in good health and CMV-seropositive.

Concerning this clone: Germline and junction disagree at one end, which may indicate a read error. Here the CDR3 reads CAWTPPEGLLF. The CDR3 nucleotides are TGTGCCTGGACTCCCCCGGAGGGGCTGCTTTTT. The chain recombines TRBV30 with TRBJ2-2; TRBD2 might be the D (6 bases). Germline-derived CDR1 and CDR2 are GTSNPN and SVGIG (reference sequence). This CDR3 region has 11 residues.

The genes are TRBV5-1 and TRBJ1-4, with D possibly matching TRBD1 (6 bases). V dropped 4 bases and J dropped 0 bases, with 10 bases sitting between them. The CDR3 totals 15 residues. The V gene's germline CDR1 is SGHRS and CDR2 YFSETQ. The CDR3 DNA is TGCGCCAGCAGCGCGGACAGTGCAACTAATGAAAAACTGTTTTTT. Translated, it gives CASSADSATNEKLFF.

The CDR3 here is CASSRAEGYEQYF. DNA of the CDR3: TGCGCCAGCAGCAGGGCGGAGGGCTACGAGCAGTACTTC. The rearrangement joins TRBV10-1 to TRBJ2-7; weak D call: TRBD2 (6 bases). The CDR3 totals 13 residues. Per the germline V gene, CDR1 is WNHNN and CDR2 is SYGVQD (reference sequence). Between the trimmed V and J ends, which lost 6 bases and 3 bases, there was a span of 12 bases.

The chain carries TRBV27 and TRBJ2-3, with D tentatively TRBD1 (5 bases). The CDR3 runs 15 residues. Germline loops: CDR1 MNHEY, CDR2 SMNVEV (reference sequence). V was cut by 6 bases and J by 0 bases, with 13 bases left in between. Here the CDR3 reads CASSKSYRSTDTQYF. DNA for the CDR3: TGTGCCAGCAGCAAATCGTACAGGAGCACAGATACGCAGTATTTT.

The rearrangement links TRBV4-1 to TRBJ2-7, with a tentative D call TRBD1 (6 bases). Germline values: CDR1 MGHRA, CDR2 YSYEKL. Trimming left V 2 bases short and J 1 base short, with 12 bases between. The CDR3 has 15 residues. The chain's CDR3 is CASSQFRDTSYEQYF. The CDR3 region has the DNA TGCGCCAGCAGCCAATTCCGGGACACTTCCTACGAGCAGTACTTC.